This TCR beta chain was captured in a study of pediatric ulcerative colitis. Notes on the study in general: Repertoires came from total lymphocyte DNA, so rare subsets like regulatory T cells may be missed.

CDR3 length: 16 residues. Germline loops: CDR1 SGHTA, CDR2 FQGNSA. V shed 3 bases and J shed 4 bases, with 18 bases lying between them. Up to 500,000 reads were sequenced per sample. Sequenced by immunoSEQ multiplex PCR; TCRdb stores in-frame clones only, minus some. The repertoire holds about 64,000 clones, with 75% to 85% as singletons. As to this clone: Its specificity is unknown.

This clonotype was obtained from a boy aged 5-17 years with moderate ulcerative colitis. The sample taken for sequencing was blood. The chain carries TRBV7-2 and TRBJ1-2, with D unresolved. The DNA for the CDR3 is TGTGCCAGCAGCTTTCTCGACACCCAACCAGCCTATGGCTACACCTTC. This gives the protein CASSFLDTQPAYGYTF.